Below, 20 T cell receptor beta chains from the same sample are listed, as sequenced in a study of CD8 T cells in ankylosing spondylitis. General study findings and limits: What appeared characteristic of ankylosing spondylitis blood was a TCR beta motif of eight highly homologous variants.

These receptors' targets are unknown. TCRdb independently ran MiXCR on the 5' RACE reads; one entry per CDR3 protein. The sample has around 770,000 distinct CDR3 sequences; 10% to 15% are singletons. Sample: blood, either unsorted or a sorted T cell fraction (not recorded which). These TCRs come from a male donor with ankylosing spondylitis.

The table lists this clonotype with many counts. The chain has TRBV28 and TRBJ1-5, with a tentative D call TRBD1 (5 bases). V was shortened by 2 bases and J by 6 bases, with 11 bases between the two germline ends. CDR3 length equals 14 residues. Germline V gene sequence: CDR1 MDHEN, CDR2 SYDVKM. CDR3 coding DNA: TGTGCCAGCAGTTTAGGACAACCCAGTCAGCCCCAGCATTTT. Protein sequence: CASSLGQPSQPQHF. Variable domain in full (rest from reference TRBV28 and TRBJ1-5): DVKVTQSSRYLVKRTGEKVFLECVQDMDHENMFWYRQDPGLGLRLIYFSYDVKMKEKGDIPEGYSVSREKKERFSLILESASTNQTSMYLCASSLGQPSQPQHFGDGTRLSIL.

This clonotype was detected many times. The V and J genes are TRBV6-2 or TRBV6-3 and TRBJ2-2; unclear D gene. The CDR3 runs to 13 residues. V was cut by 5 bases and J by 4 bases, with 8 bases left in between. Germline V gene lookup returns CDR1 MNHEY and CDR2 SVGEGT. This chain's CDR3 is CASSRLGTGELFF. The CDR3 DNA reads TGTGCCAGCAGTCGACTGGGCACCGGGGAGCTGTTTTTT.

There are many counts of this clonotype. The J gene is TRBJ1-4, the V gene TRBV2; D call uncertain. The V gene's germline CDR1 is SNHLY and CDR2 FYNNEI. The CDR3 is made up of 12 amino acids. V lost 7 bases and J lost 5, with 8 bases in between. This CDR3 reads CASTLGNEKLFF. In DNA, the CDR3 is TGTGCCAGCACTCTCGGCAATGAAAAACTGTTTTTT.

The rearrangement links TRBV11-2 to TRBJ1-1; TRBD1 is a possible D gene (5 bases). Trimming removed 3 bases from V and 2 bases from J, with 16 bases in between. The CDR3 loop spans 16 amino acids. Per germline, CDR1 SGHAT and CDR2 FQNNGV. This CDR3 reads CASSFWSGQGNTEAFF. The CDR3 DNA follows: TGTGCCAGCAGCTTCTGGTCCGGGCAGGGTAACACTGAAGCTTTCTTT.

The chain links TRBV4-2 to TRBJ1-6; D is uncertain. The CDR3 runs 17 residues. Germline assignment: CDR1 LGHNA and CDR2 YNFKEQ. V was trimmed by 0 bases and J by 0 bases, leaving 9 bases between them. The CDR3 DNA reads TGTGCCAGCAGCCAAGATACGGCAGACTCCTATAATTCACCCCTCCACTTT. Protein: CASSQDTADSYNSPLHF.

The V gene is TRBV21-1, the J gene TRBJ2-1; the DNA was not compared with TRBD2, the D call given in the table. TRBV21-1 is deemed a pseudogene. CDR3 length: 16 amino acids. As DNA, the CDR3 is TGTGCCAGCATTAAGGCTAGCGGGAGAGTTGGCAATGAGCAGTTCTTC. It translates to CASIKASGRVGNEQFF.

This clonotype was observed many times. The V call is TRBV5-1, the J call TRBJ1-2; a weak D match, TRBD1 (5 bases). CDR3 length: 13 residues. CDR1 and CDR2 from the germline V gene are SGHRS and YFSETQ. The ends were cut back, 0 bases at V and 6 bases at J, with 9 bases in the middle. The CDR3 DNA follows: TGCGCCAGCAGCTTGGGAGGGGACGATGGCTACACCTTC. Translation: CASSLGGDDGYTF.

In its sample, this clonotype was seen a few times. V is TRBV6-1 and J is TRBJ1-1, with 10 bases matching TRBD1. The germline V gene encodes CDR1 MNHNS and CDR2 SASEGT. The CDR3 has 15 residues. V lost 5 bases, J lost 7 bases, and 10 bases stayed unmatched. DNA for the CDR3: TGTGCCAGCAGTCTCCGGGACAGGGGCGCGGATGAAGCTTTCTTT. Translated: CASSLRDRGADEAFF.

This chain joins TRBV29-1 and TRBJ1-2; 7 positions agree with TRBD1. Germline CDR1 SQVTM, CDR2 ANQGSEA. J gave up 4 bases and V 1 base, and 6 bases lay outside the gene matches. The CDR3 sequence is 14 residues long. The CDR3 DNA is TGCAGCGTTGAAGTGGGTCAGGGGGGCTATGGCTACACCTTC. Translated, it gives CSVEVGQGGYGYTF.

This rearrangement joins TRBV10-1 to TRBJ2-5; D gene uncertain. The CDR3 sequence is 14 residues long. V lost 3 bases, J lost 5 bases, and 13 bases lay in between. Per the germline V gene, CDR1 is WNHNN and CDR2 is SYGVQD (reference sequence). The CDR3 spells CASSDGPPRETQYF. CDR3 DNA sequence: TGCGCCAGCAGTGATGGCCCACCCCGGGAGACCCAGTACTTC.

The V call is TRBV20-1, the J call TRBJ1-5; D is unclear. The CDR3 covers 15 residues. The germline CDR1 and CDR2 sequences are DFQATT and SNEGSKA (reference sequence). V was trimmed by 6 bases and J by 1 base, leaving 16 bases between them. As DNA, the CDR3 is TGCAGTGCCCCGGTCCCCGCCAGCAGCAATCAGCCCCAGCATTTT. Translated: CSAPVPASSNQPQHF.

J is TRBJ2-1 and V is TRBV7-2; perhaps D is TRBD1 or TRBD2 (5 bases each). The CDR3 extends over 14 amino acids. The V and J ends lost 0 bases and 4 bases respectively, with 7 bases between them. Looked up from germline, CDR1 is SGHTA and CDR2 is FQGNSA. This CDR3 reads CASSLAGEYNEQFF. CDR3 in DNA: TGTGCCAGCAGCTTAGCGGGGGAGTACAATGAGCAGTTCTTC.

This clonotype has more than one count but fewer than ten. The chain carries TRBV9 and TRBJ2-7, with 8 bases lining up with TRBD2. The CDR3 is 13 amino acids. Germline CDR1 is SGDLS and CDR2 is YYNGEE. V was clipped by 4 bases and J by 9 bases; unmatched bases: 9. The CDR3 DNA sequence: TGTGCCAGCAGCTCCGGGGTGCTAGCGGGGCAGTACTTC. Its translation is CASSSGVLAGQYF.

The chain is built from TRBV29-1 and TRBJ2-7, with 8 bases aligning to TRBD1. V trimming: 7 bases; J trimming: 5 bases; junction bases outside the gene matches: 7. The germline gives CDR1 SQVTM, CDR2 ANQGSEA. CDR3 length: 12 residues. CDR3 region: CSAGQGLDEQYF. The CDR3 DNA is TGCAGCGCAGGACAGGGCTTGGACGAGCAGTACTTC.

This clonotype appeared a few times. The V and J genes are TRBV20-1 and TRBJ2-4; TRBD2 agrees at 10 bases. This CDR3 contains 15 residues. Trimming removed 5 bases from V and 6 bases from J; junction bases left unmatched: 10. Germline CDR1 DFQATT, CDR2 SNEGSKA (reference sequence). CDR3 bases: TGCAGTGCTGCTAAACTAGCGGGGCGAGGAAACATTCAGTACTTC. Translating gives CSAAKLAGRGNIQYF.

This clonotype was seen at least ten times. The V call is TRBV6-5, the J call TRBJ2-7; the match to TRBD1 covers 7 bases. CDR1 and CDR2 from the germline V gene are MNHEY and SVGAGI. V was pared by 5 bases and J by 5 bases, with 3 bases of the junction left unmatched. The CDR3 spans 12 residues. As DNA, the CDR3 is TGTGCCAGCAGTATACAGGGGCACGAGCAGTACTTC. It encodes CASSIQGHEQYF.

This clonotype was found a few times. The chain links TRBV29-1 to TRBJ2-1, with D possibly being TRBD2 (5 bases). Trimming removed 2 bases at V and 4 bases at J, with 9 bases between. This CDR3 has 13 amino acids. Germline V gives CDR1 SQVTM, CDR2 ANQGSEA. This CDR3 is CSVEQDSYNEQFF. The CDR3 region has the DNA TGCAGCGTTGAACAGGACTCGTACAATGAGCAGTTCTTC.

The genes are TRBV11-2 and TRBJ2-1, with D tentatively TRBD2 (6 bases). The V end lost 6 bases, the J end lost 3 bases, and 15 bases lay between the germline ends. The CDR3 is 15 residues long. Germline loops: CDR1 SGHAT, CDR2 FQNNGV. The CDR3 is CASSSGVWDYNEQFF. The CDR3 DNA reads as TGTGCCAGCAGTTCGGGAGTCTGGGACTACAATGAGCAGTTCTTC.

CDR3 in amino acids: CASILLTDTQYF. In nucleotides, the CDR3 is TGTGCCAGCATCCTTCTCACAGATACGCAGTATTTT. This chain joins TRBV2 and TRBJ2-3; no reliable D call. The CDR3 has 12 residues. The germline V and J ends were trimmed by 7 bases and 2 bases, with 7 bases remaining between them. Germline V lookup: CDR1 SNHLY, CDR2 FYNNEI.

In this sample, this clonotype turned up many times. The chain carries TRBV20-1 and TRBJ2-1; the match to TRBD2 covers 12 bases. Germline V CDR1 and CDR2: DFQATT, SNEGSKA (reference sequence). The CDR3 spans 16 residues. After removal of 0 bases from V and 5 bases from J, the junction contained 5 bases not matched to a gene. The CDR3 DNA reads TGCAGTGCTAGAGATTGGACTAGCGGGAAGCACAATGAGCAGTTCTTC. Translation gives CSARDWTSGKHNEQFF.